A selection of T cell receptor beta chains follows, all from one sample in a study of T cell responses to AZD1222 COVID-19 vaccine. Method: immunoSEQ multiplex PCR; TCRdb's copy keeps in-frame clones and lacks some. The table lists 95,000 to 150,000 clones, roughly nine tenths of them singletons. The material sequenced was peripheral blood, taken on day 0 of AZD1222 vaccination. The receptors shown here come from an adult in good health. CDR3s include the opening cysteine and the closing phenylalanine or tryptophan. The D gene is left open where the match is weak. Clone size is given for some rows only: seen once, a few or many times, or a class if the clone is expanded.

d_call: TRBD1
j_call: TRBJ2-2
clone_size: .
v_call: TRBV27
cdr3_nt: TGTGCCAGCAGTTTATCTGGGACAGGGCGCACCGGGGAGCTGTTTTTT
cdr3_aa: CASSLSGTGRTGELFF

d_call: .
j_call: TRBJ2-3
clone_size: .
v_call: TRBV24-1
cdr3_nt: TGTGCCACCAGTGCCCGGGCGGGAGATACGCAGTATTTT
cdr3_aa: CATSARAGDTQYF

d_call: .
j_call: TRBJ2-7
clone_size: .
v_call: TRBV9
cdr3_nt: TGTGCCAGCAGCCCGCGACAGGCGTCCTACGAGCAGTACTTC
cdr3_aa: CASSPRQASYEQYF

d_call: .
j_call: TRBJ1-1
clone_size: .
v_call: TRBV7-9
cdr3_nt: TGTGCCAGCAGCTTATATGGGGGAGGCACTGAAGCTTTCTTT
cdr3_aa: CASSLYGGGTEAFF

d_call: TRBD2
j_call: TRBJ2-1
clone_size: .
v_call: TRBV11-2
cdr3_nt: TGTGCCAGCAGCTTAGTGGGCGGGAGGGCCTCTCGTGAGCAGTTCTTC
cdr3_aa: CASSLVGGRASREQFF

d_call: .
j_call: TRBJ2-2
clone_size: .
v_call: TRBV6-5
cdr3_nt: TGTGCCAGCAGTTATGGCAGTATGGACACCGGGGAGCTGTTTTTT
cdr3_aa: CASSYGSMDTGELFF

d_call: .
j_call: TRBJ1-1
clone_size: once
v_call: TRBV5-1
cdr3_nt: TGCGCCAGCAGCTTGGCGGTGAACACTGAAGCTTTCTTT
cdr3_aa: CASSLAVNTEAFF

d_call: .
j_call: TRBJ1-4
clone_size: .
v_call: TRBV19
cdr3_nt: TGTGCCAGTAGTAGGGGGACGGCGGATGAAAAACTGTTTTTT
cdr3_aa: CASSRGTADEKLFF

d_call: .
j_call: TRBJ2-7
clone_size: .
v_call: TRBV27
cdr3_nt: TGTGCCAGCAGTAAAGGGACTGGAACCTACGAGCAGTACTTC
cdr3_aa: CASSKGTGTYEQYF

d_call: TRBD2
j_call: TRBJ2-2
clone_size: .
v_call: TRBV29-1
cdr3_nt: TGCAGCGCCGGGATTCGGGAGGGCCAGATCGGGGAGCTGTTTTTT
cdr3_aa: CSAGIREGQIGELFF

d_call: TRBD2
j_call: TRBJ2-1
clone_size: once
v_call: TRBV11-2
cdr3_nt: TGTGCCAGCAGGGAATGGACTAGCGGCAATGAGCAGTTCTTC
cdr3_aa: CASREWTSGNEQFF

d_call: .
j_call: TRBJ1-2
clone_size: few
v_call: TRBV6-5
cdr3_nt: TGTGCCAGCAGTTACTCGAAAAGGGCCTATGGCTACACCTTC
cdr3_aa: CASSYSKRAYGYTF

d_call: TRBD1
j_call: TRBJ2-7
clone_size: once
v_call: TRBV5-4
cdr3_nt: TGTGCCAGCAGCTTGGGGGACAGGGGGTACGAGCAGTACTTC
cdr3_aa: CASSLGDRGYEQYF

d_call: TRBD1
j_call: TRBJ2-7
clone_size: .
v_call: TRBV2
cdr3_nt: TGTGCCAGCAGCGTTGGACAGGGGGTCTACGAGCAGTACTTC
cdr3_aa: CASSVGQGVYEQYF

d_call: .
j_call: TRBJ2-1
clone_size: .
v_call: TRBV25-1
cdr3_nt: TGTGCCAGCAGTGAATTGAGGGCTCCCCCCTACAATGAGCAGTTCTTC
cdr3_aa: CASSELRAPPYNEQFF

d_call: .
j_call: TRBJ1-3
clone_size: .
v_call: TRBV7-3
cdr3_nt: TGTGCCAGCAGCTTATCTGGGGGGTTTGGAAACACCATATATTTT
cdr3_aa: CASSLSGGFGNTIYF

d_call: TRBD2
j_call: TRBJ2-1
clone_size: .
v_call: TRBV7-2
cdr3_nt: TGTGCCAGCAGCTTAAACCCGCGGCGGGAGAAGGGTGAGCAGTTCTTC
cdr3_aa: CASSLNPRREKGEQFF

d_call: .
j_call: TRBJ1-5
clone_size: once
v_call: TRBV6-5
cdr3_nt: TGTGCCAGCAGTCGACAAACCAATCAGCCCCAGCATTTT
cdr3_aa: CASSRQTNQPQHF

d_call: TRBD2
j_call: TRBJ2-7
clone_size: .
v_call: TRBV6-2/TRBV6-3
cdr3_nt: TGTGCCAGCAGTCACAACCCCCCACTAGCGGGAGGCTACGAGCAGTACTTC
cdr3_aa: CASSHNPPLAGGYEQYF

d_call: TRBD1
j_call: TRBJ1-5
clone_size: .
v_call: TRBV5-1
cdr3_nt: TGCGCCAGCAGCCCAAGGACAGGGGGAGATCAGCCCCAGCATTTT
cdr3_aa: CASSPRTGGDQPQHF

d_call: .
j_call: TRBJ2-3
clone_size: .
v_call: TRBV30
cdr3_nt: TGTGCCTGGAGTGTACTATTTAATACGCAGTATTTT
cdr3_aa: CAWSVLFNTQYF

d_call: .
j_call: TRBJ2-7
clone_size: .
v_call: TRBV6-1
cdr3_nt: TGTGCCAGCAGTGAAGTTGAACTCGGAACCTACGAGCAGTACTTC
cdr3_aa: CASSEVELGTYEQYF

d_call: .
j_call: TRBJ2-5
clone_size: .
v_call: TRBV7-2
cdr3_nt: TGTGCCAGCAGCTACGGAAGGACGCCAGGATCCCTGGAGACCCAGTACTTC
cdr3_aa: CASSYGRTPGSLETQYF

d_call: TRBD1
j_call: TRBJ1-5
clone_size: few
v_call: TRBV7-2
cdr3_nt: TGTGCCAGCAGCTCGGACAGGGGCAATCAGCCCCAGCATTTT
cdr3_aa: CASSSDRGNQPQHF

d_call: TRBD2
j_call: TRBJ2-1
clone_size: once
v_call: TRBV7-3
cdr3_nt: TGTGCCAGCAGCTTAGGGACTAGCGATTACAATGAGCAGTTCTTC
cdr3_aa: CASSLGTSDYNEQFF

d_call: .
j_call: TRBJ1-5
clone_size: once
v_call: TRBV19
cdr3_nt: TGTGCCAGCAGGGTCTCGAGGGCATCTGATAGCAATCAGCCCCAGCATTTT
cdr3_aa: CASRVSRASDSNQPQHF